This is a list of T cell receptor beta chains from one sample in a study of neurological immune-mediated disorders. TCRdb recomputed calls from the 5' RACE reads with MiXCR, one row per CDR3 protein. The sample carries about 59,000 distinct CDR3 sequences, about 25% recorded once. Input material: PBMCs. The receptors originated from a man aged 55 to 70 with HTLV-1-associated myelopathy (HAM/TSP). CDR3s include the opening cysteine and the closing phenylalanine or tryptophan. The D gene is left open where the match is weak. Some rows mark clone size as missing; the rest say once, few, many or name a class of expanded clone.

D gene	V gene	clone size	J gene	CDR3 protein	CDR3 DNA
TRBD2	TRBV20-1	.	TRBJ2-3	CSARDPGGSALDTQYF	TGCAGTGCTAGAGATCCGGGCGGGAGTGCTCTAGATACGCAGTATTTT
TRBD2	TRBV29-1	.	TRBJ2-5	CSVERLAGGVGF	TGCAGCGTTGAGCGACTAGCGGGAGGGGTCGGCTTC
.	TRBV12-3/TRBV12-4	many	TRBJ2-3	CATGPTNLVVESGLYTDTQYF	TGTGCCACGGGCCCCACTAACCTCGTTGTTGAATCAGGACTATACACAGATACGCAGTATTTT
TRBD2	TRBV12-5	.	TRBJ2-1	CASGYSGTHNEQFF	TGTGCTAGTGGTTATAGCGGGACTCACAATGAGCAGTTCTTC
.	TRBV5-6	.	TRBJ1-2	CASSARGYYGYTF	TGTGCCAGCAGCGCTCGTGGGTACTATGGCTACACCTTC
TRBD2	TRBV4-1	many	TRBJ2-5	CASSQEGEGRETQYF	TGCGCCAGCAGCCAAGAGGGGGAGGGCCGAGAGACCCAGTACTTC
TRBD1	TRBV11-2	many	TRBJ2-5	CASSRRQGATQSQETQYF	TGTGCCAGCAGCCGAAGACAGGGGGCCACGCAAAGCCAAGAGACCCAGTACTTC
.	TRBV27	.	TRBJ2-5	CASSLLGAGETQYF	TGTGCCAGCAGTTTATTGGGGGCCGGGGAGACCCAGTACTTC
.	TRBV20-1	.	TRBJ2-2	CSATNGGRGELFF	TGCAGTGCTACCAACGGAGGACGCGGGGAGCTGTTTTTT
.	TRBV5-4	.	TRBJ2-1	CASSLGSQVNEQFF	TGTGCCAGCAGCTTGGGTAGCCAGGTTAATGAGCAGTTCTTC
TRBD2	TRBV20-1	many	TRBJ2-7	CSATGLAGTYEQYF	TGCAGTGCCACCGGGCTAGCGGGAACCTACGAGCAGTACTTC
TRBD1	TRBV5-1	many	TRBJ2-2	CASSLGDRANTGELFF	TGCGCCAGCAGCTTGGGGGACAGAGCGAACACCGGGGAGCTGTTTTTT
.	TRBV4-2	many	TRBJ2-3	CASSGASTFIDTQYF	TGTGCCAGCAGCGGGGCTAGCACATTTATCGATACGCAGTATTTT
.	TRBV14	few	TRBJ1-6	CASSQDHPGANSPLHF	TGTGCCAGCAGCCAAGATCACCCGGGTGCCAATTCACCCCTCCACTTT
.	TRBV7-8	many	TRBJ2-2	CASTTRGTGELFF	TGTGCCAGCACCACCAGAGGCACCGGGGAGCTGTTTTTT
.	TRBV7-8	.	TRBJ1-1	CASGGTPREAFF	TGTGCCAGCGGAGGGACCCCAAGGGAAGCTTTCTTT
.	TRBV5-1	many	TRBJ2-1	CASSRDYNEQFF	TGCGCCAGCAGCCGCGACTACAATGAGCAGTTCTTC
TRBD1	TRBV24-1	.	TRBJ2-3	CATSDSMDRATDTQYF	TGTGCCACCAGTGATTCAATGGACAGGGCCACAGATACGCAGTATTTT
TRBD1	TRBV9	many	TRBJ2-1	CASSVVGAGGSNEQFF	TGTGCCAGCAGCGTAGTCGGGGCAGGGGGCTCCAATGAGCAGTTCTTC
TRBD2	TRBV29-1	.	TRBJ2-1	CSVRGLAERYYEQFF	TGCAGCGTGAGGGGACTAGCGGAGCGCTACTATGAGCAGTTCTTC
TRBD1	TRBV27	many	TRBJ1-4	CASSSNRQGSNEKLFF	TGTGCCAGCAGTTCTAACCGACAGGGTTCCAATGAAAAACTGTTTTTT
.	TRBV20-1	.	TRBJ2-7	CSARDLQGYNEQYF	TGCAGTGCTAGAGACCTACAGGGTTACAACGAGCAGTACTTC
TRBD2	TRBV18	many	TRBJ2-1	CASSPSGNNEQFF	TGTGCCAGCTCACCTAGCGGGAACAATGAGCAGTTCTTC
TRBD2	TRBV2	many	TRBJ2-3	CASSGGLAGGTQYF	TGTGCCAGCAGTGGGGGACTAGCGGGGGGTACGCAGTATTTT
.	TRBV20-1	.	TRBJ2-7	CSASSGRGYEQYF	TGCAGTGCTAGCTCCGGGAGAGGGTACGAGCAGTACTTC
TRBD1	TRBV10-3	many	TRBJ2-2	CAIRDRENTGELFF	TGTGCCATCAGGGACAGGGAAAACACCGGGGAGCTGTTTTTT
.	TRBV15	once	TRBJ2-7	CVTSAVNPSYEQYF	TGTGTCACCAGTGCTGTAAACCCATCCTACGAGCAGTACTTC
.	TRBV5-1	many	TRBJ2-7	CASSSGTATYEQYF	TGCGCCAGCAGCTCCGGGACGGCAACCTACGAGCAGTACTTC
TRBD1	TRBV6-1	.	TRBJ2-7	CASSEGTGHSYEQYF	TGTGCCAGCAGTGAAGGGACAGGGCATTCCTACGAGCAGTACTTC
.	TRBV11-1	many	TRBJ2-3	CASSSRDSGAQYF	TGTGCCAGCAGCTCCAGGGATAGCGGAGCGCAGTATTTT
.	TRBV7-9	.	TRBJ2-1	CASSFEDEQFF	TGTGCCAGCAGCTTCGAAGATGAGCAGTTCTTC
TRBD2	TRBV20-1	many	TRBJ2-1	CSASGIAGGEQFF	TGCAGTGCTAGCGGTATAGCGGGGGGTGAGCAGTTCTTC
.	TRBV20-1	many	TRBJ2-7	CSASGGFEQYF	TGCAGTGCTAGTGGGGGGTTCGAGCAGTACTTC
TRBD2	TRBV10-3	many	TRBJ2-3	CATGFAGDEDTQYF	TGTGCCACCGGTTTTGCGGGAGATGAAGATACGCAGTATTTT
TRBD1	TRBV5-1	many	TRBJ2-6	CASSQWIQGGSGANVLTF	TGCGCCAGCAGCCAGTGGATACAGGGGGGCTCTGGGGCCAACGTCCTGACTTTC
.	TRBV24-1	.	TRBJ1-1	CATSEGGMNTEAFF	TGTGCCACCAGTGAAGGGGGTATGAACACTGAAGCTTTCTTT
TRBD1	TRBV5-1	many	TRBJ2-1	CASRQQGASHNEQFF	TGCGCCAGCAGACAACAGGGGGCTTCCCACAATGAGCAGTTCTTC
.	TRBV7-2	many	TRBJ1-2	CASSLGQGDYTF	TGTGCCAGCAGCTTAGGTCAGGGTGACTACACCTTC